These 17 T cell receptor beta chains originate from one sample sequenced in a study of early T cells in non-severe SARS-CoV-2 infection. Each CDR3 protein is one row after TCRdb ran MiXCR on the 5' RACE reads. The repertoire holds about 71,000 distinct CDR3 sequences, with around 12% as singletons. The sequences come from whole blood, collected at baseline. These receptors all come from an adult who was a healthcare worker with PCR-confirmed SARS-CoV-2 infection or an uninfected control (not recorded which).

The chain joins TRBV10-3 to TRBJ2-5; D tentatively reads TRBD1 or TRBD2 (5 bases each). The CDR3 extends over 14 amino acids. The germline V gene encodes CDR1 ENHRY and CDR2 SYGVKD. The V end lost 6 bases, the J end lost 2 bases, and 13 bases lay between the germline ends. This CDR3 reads CAIRGTLMQETQYF. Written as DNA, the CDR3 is TGTGCCATCAGGGGGACCCTTATGCAAGAGACCCAGTACTTC.

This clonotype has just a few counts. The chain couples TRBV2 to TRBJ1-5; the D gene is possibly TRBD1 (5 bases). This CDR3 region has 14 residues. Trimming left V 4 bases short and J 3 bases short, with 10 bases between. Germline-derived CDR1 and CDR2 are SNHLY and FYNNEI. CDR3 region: CASSVRGNNQPQHF. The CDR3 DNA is TGTGCCAGCAGTGTAAGGGGAAACAATCAGCCCCAGCATTTT. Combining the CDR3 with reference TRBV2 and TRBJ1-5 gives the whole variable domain EPEVTQTPSHQVTQMGQEVILRCVPISNHLYFYWYRQILGQKVEFLVSFYNNEISEKSEIFDDQFSVERPDGSNFTLKIRSTKLEDSAMYFCASSVRGNNQPQHFGDGTRLSIL.

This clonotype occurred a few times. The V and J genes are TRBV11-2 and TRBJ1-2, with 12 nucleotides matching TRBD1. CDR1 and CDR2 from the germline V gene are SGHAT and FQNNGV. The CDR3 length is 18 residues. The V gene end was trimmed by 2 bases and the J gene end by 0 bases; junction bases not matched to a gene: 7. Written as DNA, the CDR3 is TGTGCCAGCAGCTTAACCGGGACAGGGGGCCAGGCTAACTATGGCTACACCTTC. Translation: CASSLTGTGGQANYGYTF.

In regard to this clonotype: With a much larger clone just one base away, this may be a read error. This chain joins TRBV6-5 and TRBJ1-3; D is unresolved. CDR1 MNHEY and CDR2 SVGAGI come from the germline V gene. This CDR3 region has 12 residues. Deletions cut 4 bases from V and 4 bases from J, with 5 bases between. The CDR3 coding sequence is TGTGCCAGCAGTTCCTTAGGAAACACCATATATTTT. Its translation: CASSSLGNTIYF.

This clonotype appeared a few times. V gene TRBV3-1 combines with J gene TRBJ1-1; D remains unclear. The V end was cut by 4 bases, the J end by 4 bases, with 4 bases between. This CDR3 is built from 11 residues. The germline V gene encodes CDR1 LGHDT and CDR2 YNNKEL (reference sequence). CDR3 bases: TGTGCCAGCAGCCTTTCCACTGAAGCTTTCTTT. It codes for CASSLSTEAFF.

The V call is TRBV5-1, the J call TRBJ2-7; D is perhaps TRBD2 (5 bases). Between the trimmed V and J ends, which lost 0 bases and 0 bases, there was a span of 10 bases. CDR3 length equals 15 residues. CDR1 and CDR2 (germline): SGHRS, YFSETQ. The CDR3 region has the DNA TGCGCCAGCAGCTTGGGAGAGGGCTACTCCTACGAGCAGTACTTC. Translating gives CASSLGEGYSYEQYF.

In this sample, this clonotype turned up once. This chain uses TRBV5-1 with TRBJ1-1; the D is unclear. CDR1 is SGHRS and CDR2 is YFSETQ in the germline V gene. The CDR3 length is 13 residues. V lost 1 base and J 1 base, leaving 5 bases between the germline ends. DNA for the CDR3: TGCGCCAGCAGCTTGATGACGAACACTGAAGCTTTCTTT. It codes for CASSLMTNTEAFF.

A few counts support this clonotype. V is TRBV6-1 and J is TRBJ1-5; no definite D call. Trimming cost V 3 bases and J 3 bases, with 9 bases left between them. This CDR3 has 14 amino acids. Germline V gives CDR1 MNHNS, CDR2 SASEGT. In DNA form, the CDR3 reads TGTGCCAGCAGTGAGGGCGATCTCAATCAGCCCCAGCATTTT. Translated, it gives CASSEGDLNQPQHF.

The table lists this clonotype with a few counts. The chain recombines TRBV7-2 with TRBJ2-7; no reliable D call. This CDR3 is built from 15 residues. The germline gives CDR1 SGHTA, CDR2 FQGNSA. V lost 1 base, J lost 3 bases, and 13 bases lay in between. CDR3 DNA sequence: TGTGCCAGCAGCTTAGACGCGACGGTGGACTACGAGCAGTACTTC. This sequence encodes CASSLDATVDYEQYF.

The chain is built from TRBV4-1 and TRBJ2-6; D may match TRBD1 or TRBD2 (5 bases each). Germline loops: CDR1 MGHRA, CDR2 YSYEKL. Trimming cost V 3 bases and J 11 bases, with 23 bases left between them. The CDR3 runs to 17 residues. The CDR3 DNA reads TGCGCCAGCAGCCACCCCCGGGACGGAAATAAATTGGACGTCCTGACTTTC. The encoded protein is CASSHPRDGNKLDVLTF.

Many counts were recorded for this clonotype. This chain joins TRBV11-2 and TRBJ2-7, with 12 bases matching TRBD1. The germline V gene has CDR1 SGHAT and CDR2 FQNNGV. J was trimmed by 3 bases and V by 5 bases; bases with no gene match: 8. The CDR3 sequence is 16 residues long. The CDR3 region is CASSTIRDRGHYEQYF. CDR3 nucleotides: TGTGCCAGCAGCACCATCCGGGACAGGGGGCACTACGAGCAGTACTTC.

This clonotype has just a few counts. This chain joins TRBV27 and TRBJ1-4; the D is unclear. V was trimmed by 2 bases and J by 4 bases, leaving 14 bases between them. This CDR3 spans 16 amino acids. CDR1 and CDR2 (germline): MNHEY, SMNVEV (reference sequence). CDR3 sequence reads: CASSLSQISSNEKLFF. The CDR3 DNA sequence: TGTGCCAGCAGTTTAAGCCAGATCTCAAGTAATGAAAAACTGTTTTTT.

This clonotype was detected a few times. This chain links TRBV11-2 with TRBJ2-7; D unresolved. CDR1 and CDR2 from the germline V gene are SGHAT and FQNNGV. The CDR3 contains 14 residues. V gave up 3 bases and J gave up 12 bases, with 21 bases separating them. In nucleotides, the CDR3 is TGTGCCAGCAGCTTTGGGGATGGGCGCAGTTCTTGGTACTTC. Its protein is CASSFGDGRSSWYF.

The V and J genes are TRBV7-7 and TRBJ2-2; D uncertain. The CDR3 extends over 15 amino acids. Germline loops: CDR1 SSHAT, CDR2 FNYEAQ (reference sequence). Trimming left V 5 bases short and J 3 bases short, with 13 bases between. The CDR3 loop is CASSPVNSDTGELFF. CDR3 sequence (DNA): TGTGCCAGCAGCCCAGTTAATTCTGACACCGGGGAGCTGTTTTTT.

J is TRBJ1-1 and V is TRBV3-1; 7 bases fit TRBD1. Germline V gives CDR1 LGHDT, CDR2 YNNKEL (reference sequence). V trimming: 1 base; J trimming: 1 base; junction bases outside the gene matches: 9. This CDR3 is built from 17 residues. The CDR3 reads CASSQGGRGWGNTEAFF. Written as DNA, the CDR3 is TGTGCCAGCAGCCAAGGCGGCAGGGGGTGGGGGAACACTGAAGCTTTCTTT.

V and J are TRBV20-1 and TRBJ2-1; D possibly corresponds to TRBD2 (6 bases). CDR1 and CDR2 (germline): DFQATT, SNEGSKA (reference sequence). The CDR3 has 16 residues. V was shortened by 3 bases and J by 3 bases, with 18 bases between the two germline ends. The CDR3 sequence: CSASLGASEYYNEQFF. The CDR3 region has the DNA TGCAGTGCTAGCCTCGGGGCTAGCGAGTACTACAATGAGCAGTTCTTC.

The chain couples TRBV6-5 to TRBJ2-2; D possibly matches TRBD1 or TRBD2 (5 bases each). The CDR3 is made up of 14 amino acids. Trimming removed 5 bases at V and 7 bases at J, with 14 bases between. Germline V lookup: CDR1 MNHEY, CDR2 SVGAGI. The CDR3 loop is CASSGGKQGGELFF. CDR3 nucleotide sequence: TGTGCCAGCAGTGGGGGAAAACAAGGCGGGGAGCTGTTTTTT.